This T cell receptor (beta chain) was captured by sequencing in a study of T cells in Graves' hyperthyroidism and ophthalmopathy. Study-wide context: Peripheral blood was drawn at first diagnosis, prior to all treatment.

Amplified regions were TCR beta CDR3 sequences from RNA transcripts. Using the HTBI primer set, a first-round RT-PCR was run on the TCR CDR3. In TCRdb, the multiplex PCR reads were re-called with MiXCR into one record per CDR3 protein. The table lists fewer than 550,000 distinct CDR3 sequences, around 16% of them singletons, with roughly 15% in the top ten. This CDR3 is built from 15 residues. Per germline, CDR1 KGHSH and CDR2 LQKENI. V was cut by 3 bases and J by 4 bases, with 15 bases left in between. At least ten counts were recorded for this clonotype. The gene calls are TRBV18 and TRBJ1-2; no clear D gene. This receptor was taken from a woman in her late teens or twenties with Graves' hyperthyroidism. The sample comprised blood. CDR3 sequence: CASSPGIGLGYGYTF. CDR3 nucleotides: TGTGCCAGCTCACCCGGCATAGGGTTGGGCTATGGCTACACCTTC.